In this sample, the clone carrying this T cell receptor (beta chain) turned up once. Its cognate antigen is unknown. This record belongs to a study of cytomegalovirus exposure and HLA in healthy donors. Study findings and constraints: Analysis performed later found more than 15,000 TCR beta sequences associated with HLA alleles at 0.05 false discovery rate. Under in vitro conditions, a few CMV-associated chains were confirmed as specific for CMV antigens.

Germline assignment: CDR1 LNHDA and CDR2 SQIVND (reference sequence). The CDR3 sequence is 13 residues long. V was trimmed by 6 bases and J by 0 bases, leaving 7 bases between them. In the PCR, 60 Vbeta and 13 Jbeta primers were used. TCRdb's table, derived via immunoSEQ multiplex PCR, lists solely in-frame clones and lacks some. The data hold roughly 160,000 clones, with 70% to 90% observed a single time. The source of this sequence is a man aged 30 to 39 in good health and CMV-seropositive. Sequenced input: PBMCs. The chain carries TRBV19 and TRBJ2-3; no firm D call. CDR3 protein: CASRIPSTDTQYF. The CDR3 nucleotides are TGTGCCAGTAGGATACCTAGCACAGATACGCAGTATTTT. Full variable domain (remainder filled in from reference TRBV19 and TRBJ2-3): DGGITQSPKYLFRKEGQNVTLSCEQNLNHDAMYWYRQDPGQGLRLIYYSQIVNDFQKGDIAEGYSVSREKKESFPLTVTSAQKNPTAFYLCASRIPSTDTQYFGPGTRLTVL.